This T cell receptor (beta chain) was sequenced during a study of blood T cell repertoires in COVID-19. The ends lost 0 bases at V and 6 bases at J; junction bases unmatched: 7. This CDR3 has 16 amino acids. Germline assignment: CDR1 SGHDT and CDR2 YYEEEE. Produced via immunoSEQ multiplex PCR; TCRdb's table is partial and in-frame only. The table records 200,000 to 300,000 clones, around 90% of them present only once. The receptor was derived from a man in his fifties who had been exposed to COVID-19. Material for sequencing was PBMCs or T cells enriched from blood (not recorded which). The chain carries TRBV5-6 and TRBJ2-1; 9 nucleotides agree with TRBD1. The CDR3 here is CASSLGGRTGVNEQFF. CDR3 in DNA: TGTGCCAGCAGCTTGGGAGGCCGGACAGGGGTCAATGAGCAGTTCTTC.